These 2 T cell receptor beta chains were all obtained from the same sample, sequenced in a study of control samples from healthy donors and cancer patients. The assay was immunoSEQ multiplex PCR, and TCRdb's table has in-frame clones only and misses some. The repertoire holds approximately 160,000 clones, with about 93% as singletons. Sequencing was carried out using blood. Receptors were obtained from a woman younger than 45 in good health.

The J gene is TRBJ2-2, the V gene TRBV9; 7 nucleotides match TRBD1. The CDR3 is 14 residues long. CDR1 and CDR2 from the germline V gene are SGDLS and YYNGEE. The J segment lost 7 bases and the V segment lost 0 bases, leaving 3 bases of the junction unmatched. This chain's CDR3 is CASSVDRGFGELFF. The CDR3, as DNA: TGTGCCAGCAGCGTAGACAGGGGCTTCGGGGAGCTGTTTTTT.

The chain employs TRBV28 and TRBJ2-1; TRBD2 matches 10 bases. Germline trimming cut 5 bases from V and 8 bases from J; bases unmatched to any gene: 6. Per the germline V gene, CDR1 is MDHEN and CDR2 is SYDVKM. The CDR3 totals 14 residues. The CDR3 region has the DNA TGTGCCAGCAGTCTCGGGACTAGCGTCGATGAGCAGTTCTTC. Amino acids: CASSLGTSVDEQFF.